The entry below gives a single T cell receptor (beta chain) sequence along with its context. Its cognate antigen has yet to be identified. No quality values exist for individual bases; no much larger clone is one base distant. The data derive from a study of T cell responses to AZD1222 COVID-19 vaccine (dated by TCRdb to the early 2020s). Notes on the research overall: AZD1222 recipients with second doses at about 4 weeks or about 12 weeks were pooled, because spike-specific TCR depth and breadth did not differ between schedules. TCR sequencing covered 233 trial participants: 200 to 220 given two doses of AZD1222 and around 26 given two doses of MenACWY control vaccine. Trial participants were enrolled by age into subgroups of 18-55, 56-69 and 70-plus years, and roughly 150, 30 and 60 TCR-sequenced participants, respectively, were included in these subgroups. Beyond this particular receptor, the publication reports: Spike-specific TCR breadth and depth rose significantly after two AZD1222 doses compared with day 0 and with MenACWY recipients. Conclusions about previously exposed vaccinees are limited, since just five or six AZD1222 recipients were seropositive for SARS-CoV-2 at baseline. The 56-69-year group was small, and its depth increase did not reach significance, likely because of low power. Because no samples from the day 14 peak response were available, repertoires could be characterized only after the peak T cell response. Reportedly, almost half of the unique spike-specific TCRs recognized epitopes lying outside the regions that are mutated in the B.1.351 and B.1.1.7 variants. Vaccine-associated CD4 TCRs spanned the whole spike protein, with dominant responses in regions 160-218 and 743-854. Participants were mostly white British, with more females than males. The authors suggested clonal diversity may have been underestimated.

The CDR3 regions of human TCRbeta chains were analyzed by immunosequencing. The paper's processing steps were these. Repertoire TCRs were checked for matches against a reference library of SARS-CoV-2-specific TCRs that had been generated using the MIRA antigen-specificity platform. Breadth meant the fraction of unique TCRs that were SARS-CoV-2-associated, whereas depth meant the fraction of total T cells that were SARS-CoV-2-associated. Using the MIRA data, each spike-specific TCR was assigned both to the spike region to which the TCR was reactive and to a CD4 or CD8 class. Log10-transformed breadth and depth values were compared by one-way ANOVA with Sidak's multiple comparisons tests. The clones in this table, taken by TCRdb from immuneACCESS, are in-frame only. Not every clone is retained; where verified, under half of the shortfall comes from an unresolved V gene, and the cause of the rest is unknown. That table furnishes V, J and clone size, whereas the DNA furnished D and trimming. This sample is represented by more than 85,000 clones; more than 75% of them were singletons. Of the sample, around 21% falls within the top ten clones.

The germline V and J ends show losses of 5 bases and 4 bases respectively, and no gene match explains 7 bases of the junction. The CDR3, from cysteine to phenylalanine, totals 15 residues. Only the CDR3 part of the read is kept: 45 bases, read in frame from the first base. Taken from the germline V gene, the CDR1 and CDR2 loops are KGHSH and LQKENI. What the time point label conveys for this sample: baseline before first vaccination. Vaccinee samples came from UK trials COV001 and COV002, including a single-blind randomized controlled phase 2/3 trial of AZD1222 (ChAdOx1 nCoV-19) in healthy adults. For TCRbeta chain sequencing, PBMC samples from trial participants were taken at day 0 and at day 28 after the second dose.

The chain employs TRBV18 and TRBJ2-1, and 8 junctional nucleotides match TRBD1. Here the sequenced sample was peripheral blood, taken on day 0 of AZD1222 vaccination. The source is an adult in good health. The DNA sequence is given as TGTGCCAGCTCATCGTACCGGGACAGGTACAATGAGCAGTTCTTC. The resulting protein is CASSSYRDRYNEQFF.